Listed below are T cell receptor beta chains from one sample, sequenced in a study of shared clonotypes between healthy human individuals. TCRdb's table, derived via immunoSEQ multiplex PCR, lists solely in-frame clones and lacks some. The table shows approximately 1.5 million clones, with around 98% occurring only once. Sequencing input: naive CD4+ T cells sorted from blood. All receptors derive from a man aged 25-45 years in good health. CDR3s include the opening cysteine and the closing phenylalanine or tryptophan. The D gene is left open where the match is weak. Part of the rows lack a size; the others show once, few, many or a class for expanded clones.

v_call: TRBV28
clone_size: NA
j_call: TRBJ2-1
d_call: NA
cdr3_nt: TGTGCCAGCAGTCGAGAATCCGGGACAACCTACAATGAGCAGTTCTTC
cdr3_aa: CASSRESGTTYNEQFF

v_call: TRBV14
clone_size: NA
j_call: TRBJ2-1
d_call: NA
cdr3_nt: TGTGCCAGCAGTCCTTTAGCAGGGGCAAGGTCCTACAATGAGCAGTTCTTC
cdr3_aa: CASSPLAGARSYNEQFF

v_call: TRBV29-1
clone_size: NA
j_call: TRBJ2-7
d_call: TRBD1
cdr3_nt: TGCAGCGTTTCCGGGACAGCCTACGAGCAGTACTTC
cdr3_aa: CSVSGTAYEQYF

v_call: TRBV9
clone_size: NA
j_call: TRBJ2-7
d_call: NA
cdr3_nt: TGTGCCAGCAGCGTAGAAGCCAGGGCCGGCGGCGAGCAGTACTTC
cdr3_aa: CASSVEARAGGEQYF

v_call: TRBV6-1
clone_size: NA
j_call: TRBJ2-7
d_call: NA
cdr3_nt: TGTGCCACGGGGGGAAGGGGGACGTACGAGCAGTACTTC
cdr3_aa: CATGGRGTYEQYF

v_call: TRBV29-1
clone_size: NA
j_call: TRBJ2-3
d_call: TRBD2
cdr3_nt: TGCAGCGCCGGGGGAGGAGAGGGAGGGTTTCAAACAGATACGCAGTATTTT
cdr3_aa: CSAGGGEGGFQTDTQYF

v_call: TRBV10-1
clone_size: once
j_call: TRBJ2-1
d_call: NA
cdr3_nt: TGCGCCAGCAGTCGGGACTTCAATGAGCAGTTCTTC
cdr3_aa: CASSRDFNEQFF

v_call: TRBV5-1
clone_size: NA
j_call: TRBJ1-2
d_call: NA
cdr3_nt: TGCGCCAGCAGCTTGAGCGGAGACAGCTATGGCTACACCTTC
cdr3_aa: CASSLSGDSYGYTF

v_call: TRBV2
clone_size: NA
j_call: TRBJ2-2
d_call: NA
cdr3_nt: TGTGCCAGCAGTTTCACAGGGTCCCCGAACACCGGGGAGCTGTTTTTT
cdr3_aa: CASSFTGSPNTGELFF

v_call: TRBV7-9
clone_size: NA
j_call: TRBJ2-2
d_call: NA
cdr3_nt: TGTGCCAGCAGTCGCGGGACAGACATAACCGGGGAGCTGTTTTTT
cdr3_aa: CASSRGTDITGELFF

v_call: TRBV27
clone_size: NA
j_call: TRBJ2-7
d_call: NA
cdr3_nt: TGTGCCAGCAGTTCCCTCAGAGCCAGAAGCTCCTACGAGCAGTACTTC
cdr3_aa: CASSSLRARSSYEQYF

v_call: TRBV19
clone_size: NA
j_call: TRBJ2-4
d_call: NA
cdr3_nt: TGTGCCAGTAGTCTTCGATTGGGGGACATTCAGTACTTC
cdr3_aa: CASSLRLGDIQYF

v_call: TRBV2
clone_size: NA
j_call: TRBJ2-2
d_call: TRBD1
cdr3_nt: TGTGCCAGCAGGATCACAGGGGTAACCGGGGAGCTGTTTTTT
cdr3_aa: CASRITGVTGELFF

v_call: TRBV11-2
clone_size: NA
j_call: TRBJ2-2
d_call: NA
cdr3_nt: TGTGCCAGCAGCTTAAGGGGAATGGGGACCGGGGAGCTGTTTTTT
cdr3_aa: CASSLRGMGTGELFF

v_call: TRBV5-1
clone_size: NA
j_call: TRBJ2-3
d_call: NA
cdr3_nt: TGCGCCAGCAGCTTGTATCTGGACAGCGGCACAGATACGCAGTATTTT
cdr3_aa: CASSLYLDSGTDTQYF

v_call: TRBV19
clone_size: NA
j_call: TRBJ2-2
d_call: NA
cdr3_nt: TGTGCCAGTAGTACGCAGGGGCAGGTGGAGCTGTTTTTT
cdr3_aa: CASSTQGQVELFF

v_call: TRBV18
clone_size: once
j_call: TRBJ2-5
d_call: TRBD1
cdr3_nt: TGTGCCAGCTCACAACTAAGTGGGACAGAAGAGACCCAGTACTTC
cdr3_aa: CASSQLSGTEETQYF

v_call: TRBV28
clone_size: NA
j_call: TRBJ2-5
d_call: NA
cdr3_nt: TGTGCCAGCAGTTCCTACTATTCAGGGCGGTCTCAAGAGACCCAGTACTTC
cdr3_aa: CASSSYYSGRSQETQYF

v_call: TRBV6-4
clone_size: NA
j_call: TRBJ2-1
d_call: NA
cdr3_nt: TGTGCCAGCAGTGCTGGACCCGGAGGATATGAGCAGTTCTTC
cdr3_aa: CASSAGPGGYEQFF

v_call: TRBV5-4
clone_size: NA
j_call: TRBJ2-5
d_call: NA
cdr3_nt: TGTGCCAGCAGCTTGTACAGCCTAGAGACCCAGTACTTC
cdr3_aa: CASSLYSLETQYF

v_call: TRBV29-1
clone_size: NA
j_call: TRBJ2-7
d_call: TRBD1
cdr3_nt: TGCAGCGCCCTTAGTTTACCGGGACAGGGTGGCGAGCAGTACTTC
cdr3_aa: CSALSLPGQGGEQYF

v_call: TRBV28
clone_size: NA
j_call: TRBJ2-7
d_call: NA
cdr3_nt: TGTGCCAGCAGTTTAGGGACGGAATCCTACGAGCAGTACTTC
cdr3_aa: CASSLGTESYEQYF

v_call: TRBV9
clone_size: NA
j_call: TRBJ2-1
d_call: TRBD2
cdr3_nt: TGTGCCAGCAGCCCGACTAGCGGGAGGGTAAATGAGCAGTTCTTC
cdr3_aa: CASSPTSGRVNEQFF

v_call: TRBV18
clone_size: NA
j_call: TRBJ2-6
d_call: NA
cdr3_nt: TGTGCCAGCTCCCTCTTAGGGGCCAACGTCCTGACTTTC
cdr3_aa: CASSLLGANVLTF

v_call: TRBV28
clone_size: NA
j_call: TRBJ2-3
d_call: NA
cdr3_nt: TGTGCCAGCAGTTTATCGGCTGGAACAGATACGCAGTATTTT
cdr3_aa: CASSLSAGTDTQYF

v_call: TRBV5-1
clone_size: NA
j_call: TRBJ2-1
d_call: NA
cdr3_nt: TGCGCCAGCAGAGGAAGAGAAGGGCCTGGTGAGCAGTTCTTC
cdr3_aa: CASRGREGPGEQFF

v_call: TRBV7-9
clone_size: NA
j_call: TRBJ2-7
d_call: TRBD2
cdr3_nt: TGTGCCAGCAGCTCGCCCGGAGGACGACTAGCGGGAGGCTACGAGCAGTACTTC
cdr3_aa: CASSSPGGRLAGGYEQYF

v_call: TRBV7-9
clone_size: NA
j_call: TRBJ2-7
d_call: NA
cdr3_nt: TGTGCCAGCAGCCCCGGGGTCTCCTACGAGCAGTACTTC
cdr3_aa: CASSPGVSYEQYF

v_call: TRBV5-1
clone_size: NA
j_call: TRBJ2-7
d_call: TRBD2
cdr3_nt: TGCGCCAGCAGCCCGGGACTAGCGGGGACCGGGTCCTACGAGCAGTACTTC
cdr3_aa: CASSPGLAGTGSYEQYF

v_call: TRBV19
clone_size: once
j_call: TRBJ1-5
d_call: TRBD1
cdr3_nt: TGTGCCAGTAGCCCGTCGGGGACAGGGTATGTGCAGCCCCAGCATTTT
cdr3_aa: CASSPSGTGYVQPQHF

v_call: TRBV2
clone_size: NA
j_call: TRBJ2-7
d_call: TRBD2
cdr3_nt: TGTGCCAGCAGTGGGGTGATAGCGGGTTCCTACGAGCAGTACTTC
cdr3_aa: CASSGVIAGSYEQYF